The rows below give T cell receptor beta chains drawn from one sample of a study of blood T cell repertoires in COVID-19. Profiled with immunoSEQ multiplex PCR; TCRdb holds only in-frame clones, not every one. The sample consists of roughly 56,000 clones, roughly 80% of them appearing once. The specimen was peripheral blood. Receptor source: a man between 65 and 79 years old with acute or convalescent COVID-19. CDR3s include the opening cysteine and the closing phenylalanine or tryptophan. Each record gives: CDR3 protein, V gene, J gene.

CASSPPTGQGTNTIYF	TRBV18	TRBJ1-3
CASSRDSYGYTF	TRBV9	TRBJ1-2
CASSYGLAGAGETQYF	TRBV6-5	TRBJ2-5
CASSPSAGASYNEQFF	TRBV9	TRBJ2-1
CARNISSGNTIYF	TRBV5-3	TRBJ1-3
CASSLALAGGQQFF	TRBV7-2	TRBJ2-1
CASSLQGNEKLFF	TRBV2	TRBJ1-4
CASSQGTASGTEAFF	TRBV3-1/TRBV3-2	TRBJ1-1
CASSNQQAPNNEQFF	TRBV6-5	TRBJ2-1
CASSLGGTSNYNEQFF	TRBV7-2	TRBJ2-1
CASSEVGGMNTEAFF	TRBV6-1	TRBJ1-1
CASSQGANTDTQYF	TRBV3-1/TRBV3-2	TRBJ2-3
CASSGLSGGFERIF	TRBV6-5	TRBJ2-1
CATSSGGSYNEQFF	TRBV24-1	TRBJ2-1